One sample yielded the 15 T cell receptor beta chains listed below, sequenced in a study of post-analysis software for immune sequencing data. Study conclusions and caveats: A few TRBV segments occurring more often in patients than controls included TRBV5-6, TRBV5-1 and TRBV20-1.

The antigens these receptors bind are not known. The authors incorporated unique molecular identifiers into the TCR beta cDNA libraries. TCRdb reprocessed the PCR reads with MiXCR, giving one entry per CDR3 protein. In the table there are approximately 360,000 distinct CDR3 sequences, roughly 36% of which are singletons. The sequencing sample was made of blood. The source of these receptors is a girl aged 10 to 17 with multiple sclerosis.

This chain's CDR3 is CASSELGTPTYNEQFF. The CDR3 nucleotides are TGCGCCAGCAGTGAGCTCGGGACTCCTACCTACAATGAGCAGTTCTTC. This chain joins TRBV10-2 and TRBJ2-1; TRBD2 is a possible D gene (6 bases). V was shortened by 2 bases and J by 2 bases, with 13 bases between the two germline ends. Germline V gives CDR1 WSHSY, CDR2 SAAADI. The CDR3 has 16 residues.

The V and J genes are TRBV5-4 and TRBJ2-7; TRBD1 is a possible D gene (5 bases). Looked up from germline, CDR1 is SGHNT and CDR2 is YYREEE (reference sequence). V shed 4 bases and J shed 0 bases, with 8 bases lying between them. The CDR3 runs 13 residues. CDR3 residues: CASSDSSSYEQYF. CDR3 sequence (DNA): TGTGCCAGCAGCGACAGCAGCTCCTACGAGCAGTACTTC.

On this clonotype: One junction end disagrees with the germline gene, perhaps due to a read error. The chain is built from TRBV6-5 and TRBJ1-2; maybe TRBD1 (6 bases). This CDR3 contains 16 residues. The V gene's germline CDR1 is MNHEY and CDR2 SVGAGI. In nucleotides, the CDR3 is TGTGCCAGCAGTTACTCGAGGGGGGAAGCTAACTATAGCTACACCTTC. Translating it yields CASSYSRGEANYSYTF.

The chain uses TRBV7-2 and TRBJ2-3, with D possibly matching TRBD2 (5 bases). The CDR3 sequence is 12 residues long. The ends were cut back, 8 bases at V and 2 bases at J, with 8 bases in the middle. Germline V lookup: CDR1 SGHTA, CDR2 FQGNSA. DNA for the CDR3: TGTGCCAGCGAGGGCAACACAGATACGCAGTATTTT. Translation gives CASEGNTDTQYF.

This clonotype was observed a handful of times. V is TRBV7-2 and J is TRBJ1-3; perhaps TRBD1 as D (5 bases). V was shortened by 4 bases and J by 0 bases, with 13 bases between the two germline ends. In germline, CDR1 is SGHTA, CDR2 FQGNSA. The CDR3 spans 16 residues. CDR3: CASSSGRDPSGNTIYF. In DNA, the CDR3 is TGTGCCAGCAGCTCGGGACGGGACCCCTCTGGAAACACCATATATTTT. Full variable domain (remainder filled in from reference TRBV7-2 and TRBJ1-3): GAGVSQSPSNKVTEKGKDVELRCDPISGHTALYWYRQSLGQGLEFLIYFQGNSAPDKSGLPSDRFSAERTGGSVSTLTIQRTQQEDSAVYLCASSSGRDPSGNTIYFGEGSWLTVV.

In its sample, this clonotype was seen a few times. CDR3 sequence: CASSLSRRDTQYF. CDR3 bases: TGTGCCAGCAGTTTATCCAGGCGAGATACGCAGTATTTT. V is TRBV27 and J is TRBJ2-3; the D is unclear. Germline CDR1 is MNHEY and CDR2 is SMNVEV (reference sequence). This CDR3 comprises 13 residues. The ends were cut back, 0 bases at V and 5 bases at J, with 6 bases in the middle.

This clonotype turned up a few times. The chain links TRBV12-3 or TRBV12-4 to TRBJ2-3, with no clear D. The CDR3 runs to 16 residues. Trimming left V 6 bases short and J 4 bases short, with 20 bases between. The CDR3 spells CASRWSSGGGADTQYF. CDR3 nucleotide sequence: TGTGCCAGCAGATGGTCCTCAGGTGGCGGCGCAGATACGCAGTATTTT.

The V and J genes are TRBV6-5 and TRBJ1-2; no clear D gene. V dropped 5 bases and J dropped 1 base, with 8 bases sitting between them. Germline values: CDR1 MNHEY, CDR2 SVGAGI. CDR3 length: 13 residues. CDR3 amino acids: CASSKISNYGYTF. CDR3 in DNA: TGTGCCAGCAGTAAGATAAGTAACTATGGCTACACCTTC.

The chain couples TRBV10-1 to TRBJ2-2; D might be TRBD2 (7 bases). V lost 6 bases and J lost 0, with 26 bases in between. The CDR3 consists of 20 residues. Germline-derived CDR1 and CDR2 are WNHNN and SYGVQD (reference sequence). The CDR3: CASSPGQGFWGGTNTGELFF. CDR3 DNA: TGCGCCAGCAGCCCGGGACAAGGCTTTTGGGGAGGGACGAACACCGGGGAGCTGTTTTTT.

This clonotype has a handful of counts. The chain uses TRBV7-2 and TRBJ2-7; 8 bases map to TRBD1. The germline V gene encodes CDR1 SGHTA and CDR2 FQGNSA. The CDR3 is made up of 15 amino acids. V lost 4 bases and J lost 5; bases outside the gene matches: 10. The CDR3 nucleotides read TGTGCCAGCAGCTCCGGGACAGGTCTTTCCCACGAGCAGTACTTC. Its protein is CASSSGTGLSHEQYF.

This clonotype appeared many times. The rearrangement uses TRBV7-8 and TRBJ2-1; 8 bases match TRBD2. The trim removed 5 bases at V and 6 bases at J, leaving 6 bases unmatched. The CDR3 consists of 14 residues. Germline CDR1 and CDR2: SGHVS and FQNEAQ. For the CDR3, the DNA is TGTGCCAGCAGCCAACGGACTAGCAGCAATGAGCAGTTCTTC. As protein: CASSQRTSSNEQFF.

The chain combines TRBV13 with TRBJ2-2; possibly TRBD1 for D (5 bases). V was shortened by 7 bases and J by 6 bases, with 18 bases between the two germline ends. The CDR3 length is 15 residues. Per germline, CDR1 PRHDT and CDR2 FYEKMQ (reference sequence). CDR3 DNA: TGTGCCAGCAACCTACAGGCAACGGGTCCCGGGGAGCTGTTTTTT. Its translation is CASNLQATGPGELFF.

In its sample, this clonotype was seen a few times. The chain recombines TRBV20-1 with TRBJ1-2, with D maybe TRBD1 (5 bases). The CDR3 has 12 residues. V gave up 4 bases and J gave up 5 bases, with 11 bases separating them. Germline V gives CDR1 DFQATT, CDR2 SNEGSKA (reference sequence). The CDR3 loop reads CSAIPGPYGYTF. CDR3 coding DNA: TGCAGTGCTATTCCGGGGCCTTATGGCTACACCTTC.

The J gene is TRBJ2-3, the V gene TRBV6-4; TRBD2 might be the D (5 bases). The germline gives CDR1 MRHNA, CDR2 SNTAGT. The V end lost 2 bases, the J end lost 2 bases, and 8 bases lay between the germline ends. CDR3 size: 14 residues. The CDR3 bases are TGTGCCAGCAGTGACGGCGGGCTCACAGATACGCAGTATTTT. Protein: CASSDGGLTDTQYF.

The genes are TRBV28 and TRBJ1-1, with D maybe TRBD1 (5 bases). CDR3 length equals 16 residues. Trimming took off 5 bases at V and 3 bases at J, with 19 bases between the two ends. CDR1 is MDHEN and CDR2 is SYDVKM in the germline V gene. CDR3 in DNA: TGTGCCAGCAGTGTCCTACGTTGGCAGGGTGACACTGAAGCTTTCTTT. Translated, it gives CASSVLRWQGDTEAFF.